This TCR beta chain was profiled in a study of blood T cells in healthy people across ages (dated by TCRdb to between 2015 and 2016). General notes on the study: In model experiments, template switching captured about one uniquely barcoded TCR beta cDNA molecule for every two T cells. To avoid experimental bias, donors of different ages were distributed randomly across sequencing lanes. Donors were grouped into four age groups: young (average roughly 15 years), middle-aged (roughly 40), aged (around 60) and long-lived (around 80). Using deep sequencing normalized with unique cDNA molecular identifiers, the study measured how TCR beta repertoire diversity changes with age. The study analyzed two additional independent replicas of 1 million unique cDNA reads from the same blood draw for two donors, one aged 18 to 30 and one aged 80 or older. Broad study findings and their caveats: Conclusive comparison of naive and antigen-experienced compartments was prevented by the profiling of bulk unsorted PBMCs. Observed TCR beta diversity correlated strongly with the percentage of naive T cells measured by flow cytometry. Compared with the aged group, more naive CD4+ T cells, fewer expanded clones and increased TCR diversity were shown by the long-lived group, suggesting age selection. As age increased, observed TCR beta diversity per million T cells dropped in a roughly linear way, and a significant reduction was already evident by age 40. Estimates of total diversity based on one million sequenced T cells were considered lower bounds and underestimates. Because donor CMV infection status was unknown, age-related changes in expanded clonotypes were potentially confounded.

Worth noting for this clonotype: No antigen is known for it. No base-level quality is on record; no much larger clone is a single base apart.

CDR3 length: 12 amino acids, cysteine to phenylalanine. Only CDR3 DNA is held: 36 bases, read in frame from base 1. CDR1 and CDR2 are drawn from the germline V gene (reference sequence): DFQATT, SNEGSKA. V gives up 4 bases and J gives up 13 bases, and the segment between their germline ends measures 17 bases. Systemically healthy Caucasian individuals from Russia, approximately 39 in total and aged about 6 to 95 years, were included as donors. Each donor gave around 9.9 milliliters of peripheral blood, collected into EDTA-treated Vacutainer tubes. Ficoll-Paque density-gradient centrifugation was used to isolate PBMCs, with at least 7 million per sample. Total RNA was extracted from PBMCs with Trizol reagent, with at least 5.5 micrograms obtained per sample. For every donor, flow cytometry on a PBMC aliquot measured the percentage of naive CD45RAhigh/CD27high T cells. The library was produced with 5' RACE. The sequencer was an Illumina HiSeq 2500. A second about 7 to 11 cycle PCR used a sample-barcoded 5' primer and a J-beta primer mix. A template-switch 5' adaptor carrying 12 random nucleotides introduced a unique molecular identifier onto each TCR beta cDNA molecule. At least 3 million CDR3-containing paired-end reads were obtained from each sample. The Mint cDNA synthesis kit, primed by a TRBC-specific oligonucleotide, was used to synthesize first-strand cDNA from all RNA. Following uracil-DNA glycosylase treatment, all cDNA underwent a first 18-cycle PCR with the universal primers M1SS and BC2_uni_R. From the authors' description of their analysis: For normalization, 1 million high-quality reads, each with a distinct molecular identifier, were randomly selected from each sample. Instead of being binned into consensus sequences, reads with shared molecular identifiers were discarded. MiTCR, run with a Q25 quality threshold and the strictest error-elimination algorithm, handled CDR3 identification, clonotype clustering and error correction. A nonparametric unseen species model with Euler transformation was used to estimate lower-bound total TCR beta diversity. TCRdb reran the public reads through fastp at Q25 and MiXCR, keeping productive beta chains. Entries that share a CDR3 protein sequence are merged under the most common genes and DNA. The V and J calls reflect TCRdb's pipeline rather than the authors' work. The sample includes 650,000 to 700,000 distinct CDR3 sequences, with around 52% observed a single time. Approximately 13% of the sample lies in the top ten.

Sequencing input: blood. The TCR comes from a woman aged 80 or over in good health. The chain is encoded by TRBV20-1 joined to TRBJ2-1, and TRBD2 may be the D gene, going by 5 matching bases. The CDR3 in this case is CSAISPRETQFF. The nucleotide sequence reads as follows: TGCAGTGCTATCTCCCCGAGGGAGACCCAGTTCTTC.